Here is one TCR beta chain with its context. What it recognizes is unknown. Amplification used 60 Vbeta primers and 13 Jbeta primers. Method: immunoSEQ multiplex PCR; TCRdb's copy keeps in-frame clones and lacks some. The sample lists 130,000 to 150,000 clones; about 84% were seen once. V lost 6 bases, J lost 6 bases, and 10 bases stayed unmatched. The length of the CDR3 is 15 residues. Germline values: CDR1 WNHNN, CDR2 SYGVQD (reference sequence). This sample was taken from a study of cytomegalovirus exposure and HLA in healthy donors. Study-wide findings and caveats: Looking again later, the authors saw that most CMV-associated TCR beta chains seemed HLA-restricted. As a later analysis revealed, the rate of TCR association differed by HLA locus, with DRB1 most and HLA-C fewest.

This TCR derives from a woman aged 18-29 years in good health and CMV-seropositive. This chain links TRBV10-1 with TRBJ1-2; TRBD1 aligns across 10 bases. The sample comprised PBMCs. The CDR3 sequence is CASSPDRGPRDGYTF. The CDR3 DNA reads TGCGCCAGCAGCCCTGACAGGGGGCCGCGGGATGGCTACACCTTC.